This is a list of T cell receptor beta chains from one sample in a study of blood T cells in healthy people across ages. TCRdb reprocessed the 5' RACE reads with MiXCR, giving one entry per CDR3 protein. The data show around 870,000 distinct CDR3 sequences, with around 28% seen just once and around 16% held by the top ten. The material sequenced was blood. These receptors all come from a woman at least 80 years old in good health. The conserved cysteine and the conserved F or W are not part of the CDR3 here.

v_call: TRBV5-4
cdr3_aa: ASSSNRGQNTEAF

v_call: TRBV6-2/TRBV6-3
cdr3_aa: ASSGLGAGGRETQY

v_call: TRBV6-2/TRBV6-3
cdr3_aa: ASSYPTGTNSPLH

v_call: TRBV12-3/TRBV12-4
cdr3_aa: ASTSVRTDTQY

v_call: TRBV7-9
cdr3_aa: ASSLRDHAYGYT

v_call: TRBV10-3
cdr3_aa: ATSIKTGGDSYNEQF

v_call: TRBV5-6
cdr3_aa: ASSLTGNDQPQH

v_call: TRBV28
cdr3_aa: VLQVDYGYT

v_call: TRBV27
cdr3_aa: ASSSAGGRSGANVLT

v_call: TRBV3-1
cdr3_aa: ASSLLTGSGETQY

v_call: TRBV2
cdr3_aa: ASSGPGLTNQPQH

v_call: TRBV11-2
cdr3_aa: ASSLDVRGLGNEQF

v_call: TRBV27
cdr3_aa: ASSLQGRHTGELF

v_call: TRBV5-6
cdr3_aa: ASSFLGGKAPGANVLT

v_call: TRBV20-1
cdr3_aa: SARVQTYGYT

v_call: TRBV5-8
cdr3_aa: ASSLYRDTGELF

v_call: TRBV20-1
cdr3_aa: SAASPQWQY

v_call: TRBV7-2
cdr3_aa: ASRRDRAPYGQY

v_call: TRBV7-2
cdr3_aa: ASSLPRAVGDGYT

v_call: TRBV12-3/TRBV12-4
cdr3_aa: ASSFSGISTDTQY

v_call: TRBV20-1
cdr3_aa: SARGPGAVDEQF

v_call: TRBV30
cdr3_aa: AYSRDTSTDTQY

v_call: TRBV6-1
cdr3_aa: ATGDRVATGELF

v_call: TRBV6-1
cdr3_aa: ASSPNVGADTQY

v_call: TRBV6-6
cdr3_aa: ASSWTGGPETQY

v_call: TRBV3-1
cdr3_aa: ASSQQGADQPQH

v_call: TRBV20-1
cdr3_aa: SARDRRLAGGSSTDTQY

v_call: TRBV25-1
cdr3_aa: ASSEWTGYSRRYT

v_call: TRBV20-1
cdr3_aa: SGLAGLRGSTGELF

v_call: TRBV3-1
cdr3_aa: ASSQVVRASEAF

v_call: TRBV6-2/TRBV6-3
cdr3_aa: ASSYRNLSYEQY

v_call: TRBV20-1
cdr3_aa: SARIPNTGELF

v_call: TRBV5-1
cdr3_aa: ASSLEGGSGQPQH

v_call: TRBV5-1
cdr3_aa: ASSLSTGGPNYGYT

v_call: TRBV5-1
cdr3_aa: ASSLGSSHTQY

v_call: TRBV6-1
cdr3_aa: ASSEAQADTQY

v_call: TRBV20-1
cdr3_aa: SARVSFNEQY

v_call: TRBV12-3/TRBV12-4
cdr3_aa: ASRRGGVNEQF

v_call: TRBV11-2
cdr3_aa: ASSQLPPSSTDTQY

v_call: TRBV12-3/TRBV12-4
cdr3_aa: ASSTPQGGGSYNEQF

v_call: TRBV12-3/TRBV12-4
cdr3_aa: ASSRTSGGQETQY

v_call: TRBV12-3/TRBV12-4
cdr3_aa: ASNLAVGADTEY

v_call: TRBV11-2
cdr3_aa: ASNRGQGSGANVPT

v_call: TRBV20-1
cdr3_aa: SAREPGTNGGNKY

v_call: TRBV6-1
cdr3_aa: ASKSPENTEAF

v_call: TRBV6-5
cdr3_aa: ASSRDGANEKLF

v_call: TRBV12-3/TRBV12-4
cdr3_aa: ASTRTGPTQY

v_call: TRBV5-6
cdr3_aa: ASSRTGFATQY

v_call: TRBV6-2/TRBV6-3
cdr3_aa: ASKERGGNEQF

v_call: TRBV2
cdr3_aa: ASSDRAPNYGYT

v_call: TRBV2
cdr3_aa: ATETGSYNEQF

v_call: TRBV6-2/TRBV6-3
cdr3_aa: ASSAHSDWNQPQH

v_call: TRBV6-2/TRBV6-3
cdr3_aa: ASKTINSYEQY

v_call: TRBV3-1
cdr3_aa: ASSTGQGGQETQY

v_call: TRBV20-1
cdr3_aa: SAGKGLAGGSGANVLT

v_call: TRBV7-3
cdr3_aa: ASSLGRGGPRNYGYT

v_call: TRBV15
cdr3_aa: ATSSAGSSTDTQY

v_call: TRBV6-2/TRBV6-3
cdr3_aa: ASSYYFGGNQPQH

v_call: TRBV10-3
cdr3_aa: AIRGTENSPLH